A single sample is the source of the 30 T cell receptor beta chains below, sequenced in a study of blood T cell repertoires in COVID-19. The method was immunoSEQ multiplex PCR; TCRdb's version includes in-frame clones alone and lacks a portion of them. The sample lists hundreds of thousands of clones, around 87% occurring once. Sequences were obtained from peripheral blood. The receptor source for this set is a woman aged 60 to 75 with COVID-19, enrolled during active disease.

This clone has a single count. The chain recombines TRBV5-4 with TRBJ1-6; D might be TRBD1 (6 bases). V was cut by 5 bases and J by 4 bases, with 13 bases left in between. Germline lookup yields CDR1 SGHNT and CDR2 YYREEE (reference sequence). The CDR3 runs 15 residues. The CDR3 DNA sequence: TGTGCCAGCAGACTAGGGACACAATATAATTCACCCCTCCACTTT. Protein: CASRLGTQYNSPLHF.

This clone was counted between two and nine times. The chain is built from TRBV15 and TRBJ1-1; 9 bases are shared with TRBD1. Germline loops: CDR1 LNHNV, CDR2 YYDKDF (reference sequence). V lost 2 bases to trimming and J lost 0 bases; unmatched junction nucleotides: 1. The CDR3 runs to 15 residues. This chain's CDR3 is CATSRWTGVNTEAFF. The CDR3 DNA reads TGTGCCACCAGCAGATGGACAGGGGTGAACACTGAAGCTTTCTTT.

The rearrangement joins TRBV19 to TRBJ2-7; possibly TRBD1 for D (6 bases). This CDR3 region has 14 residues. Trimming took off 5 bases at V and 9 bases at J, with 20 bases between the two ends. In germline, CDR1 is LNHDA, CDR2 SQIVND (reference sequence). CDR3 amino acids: CASSFSRGLAAQYF. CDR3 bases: TGTGCCAGTAGTTTTTCCAGGGGCCTGGCGGCGCAGTACTTC.

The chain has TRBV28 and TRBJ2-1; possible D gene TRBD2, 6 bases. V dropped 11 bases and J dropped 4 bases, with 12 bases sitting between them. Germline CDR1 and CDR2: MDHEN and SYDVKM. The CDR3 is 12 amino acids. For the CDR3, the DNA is TGTGCCGGAGGCGGGGTTTACAATGAGCAGTTCTTC. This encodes CAGGGVYNEQFF.

CDR3 protein: CASSGIAGWDEQYF. The CDR3 DNA follows: TGCGCCAGCAGCGGTATTGCGGGGTGGGACGAGCAGTACTTC. The chain carries TRBV5-1 and TRBJ2-7; D is possibly TRBD2 (6 bases). V lost 4 bases to trimming and J lost 5 bases, with 16 bases between them. Per the germline V gene, CDR1 is SGHRS and CDR2 is YFSETQ. The CDR3 is 14 residues long. The full variable domain, in which reference TRBV5-1 and TRBJ2-7 provide the parts outside the CDR3, is KAGVTQTPRYLIKTRGQQVTLSCSPISGHRSVSWYQQTPGQGLQFLFEYFSETQRNKGNFPGRFSGRQFSNSRSEMNVSTLELGDSALYLCASSGIAGWDEQYFGPGTRLTVT.

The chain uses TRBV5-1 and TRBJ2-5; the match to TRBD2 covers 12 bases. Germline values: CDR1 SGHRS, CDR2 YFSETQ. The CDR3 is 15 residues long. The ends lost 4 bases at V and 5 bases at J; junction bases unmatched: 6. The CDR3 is CASSNLAGGQETQYF. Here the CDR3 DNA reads TGCGCCAGCAGCAATCTAGCGGGGGGGCAGGAGACCCAGTACTTC.

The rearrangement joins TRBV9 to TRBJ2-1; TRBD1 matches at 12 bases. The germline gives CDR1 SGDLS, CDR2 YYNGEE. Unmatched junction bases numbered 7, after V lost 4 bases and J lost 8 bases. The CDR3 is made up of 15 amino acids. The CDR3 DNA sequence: TGTGCCAGCAGCTCAACCGGGACAGGGGGCCATGAGCAGTTCTTC. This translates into CASSSTGTGGHEQFF. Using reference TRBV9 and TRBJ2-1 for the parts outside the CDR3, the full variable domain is DSGVTQTPKHLITATGQRVTLRCSPRSGDLSVYWYQQSLDQGLQFLIQYYNGEERAKGNILERFSAQQFPDLHSELNLSSLELGDSALYFCASSSTGTGGHEQFFGPGTRLTVL.

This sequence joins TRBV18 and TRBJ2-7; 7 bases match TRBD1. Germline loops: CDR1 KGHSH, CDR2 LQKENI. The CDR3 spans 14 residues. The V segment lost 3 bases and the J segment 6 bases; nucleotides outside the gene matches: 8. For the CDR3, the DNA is TGTGCCAGCTCACCCCAAGCCGACAGGGTCGAGCAGTACTTC. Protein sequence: CASSPQADRVEQYF.

The chain's CDR3 is CASSLAGSMNTEAFF. The CDR3 bases are TGTGCCAGCAGCTTGGCGGGTTCAATGAACACTGAAGCTTTCTTT. The genes are TRBV5-5 and TRBJ1-1, with no clear D. Germline V lookup: CDR1 SGHKS, CDR2 YYEKEE (reference sequence). The CDR3 spans 15 residues. The germline V and J ends were trimmed by 0 bases and 0 bases, with 9 bases remaining between them.

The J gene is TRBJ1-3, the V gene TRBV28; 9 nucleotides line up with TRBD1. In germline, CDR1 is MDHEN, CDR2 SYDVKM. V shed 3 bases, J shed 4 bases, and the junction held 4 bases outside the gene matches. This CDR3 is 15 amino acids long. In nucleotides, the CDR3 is TGTGCCAGCAGTTTTGAAGGGACAGGGGGAAACACCATATATTTT. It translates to CASSFEGTGGNTIYF.

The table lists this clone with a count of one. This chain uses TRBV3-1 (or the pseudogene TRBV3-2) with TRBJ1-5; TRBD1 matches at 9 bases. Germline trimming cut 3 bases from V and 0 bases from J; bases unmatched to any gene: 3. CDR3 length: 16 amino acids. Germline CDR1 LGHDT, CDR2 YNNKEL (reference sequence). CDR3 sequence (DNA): TGTGCCAGCAGCCAGGGGGGACAGGGTAGCAATCAGCCCCAGCATTTT. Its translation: CASSQGGQGSNQPQHF.

CDR3 coding DNA: TGTGCCAGCTCACCCCTAGGGGGACTAGGTGAAAAACTGTTTTTT. Residues: CASSPLGGLGEKLFF. The rearrangement joins TRBV18 to TRBJ1-4, with D perhaps TRBD1 (6 bases). The CDR3 extends over 15 amino acids. Germline V gives CDR1 KGHSH, CDR2 LQKENI. Trimming took off 3 bases at V and 7 bases at J, with 15 bases between the two ends.

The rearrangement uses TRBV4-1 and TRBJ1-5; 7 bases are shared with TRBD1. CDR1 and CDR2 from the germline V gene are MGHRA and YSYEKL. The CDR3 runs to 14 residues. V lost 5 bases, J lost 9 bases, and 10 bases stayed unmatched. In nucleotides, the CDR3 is TGCGCCAGCAGCTCGGGCAGGGGGAATTGGCCCCAGCATTTT. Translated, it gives CASSSGRGNWPQHF.

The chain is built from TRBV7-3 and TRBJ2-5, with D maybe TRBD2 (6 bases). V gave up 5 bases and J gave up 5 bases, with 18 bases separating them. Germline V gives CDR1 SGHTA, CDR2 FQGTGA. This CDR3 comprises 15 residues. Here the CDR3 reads CASSRSRGVGETQYF. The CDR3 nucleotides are TGTGCCAGCAGCCGGTCGCGGGGTGTAGGGGAGACCCAGTACTTC.

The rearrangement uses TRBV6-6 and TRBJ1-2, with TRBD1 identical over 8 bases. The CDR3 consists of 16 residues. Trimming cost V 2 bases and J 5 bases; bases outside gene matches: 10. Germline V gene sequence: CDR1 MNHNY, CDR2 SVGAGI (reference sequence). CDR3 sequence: CASSYPGTGESYGYTF. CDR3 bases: TGTGCCAGCAGTTACCCAGGGACAGGAGAATCTTATGGCTACACCTTC.

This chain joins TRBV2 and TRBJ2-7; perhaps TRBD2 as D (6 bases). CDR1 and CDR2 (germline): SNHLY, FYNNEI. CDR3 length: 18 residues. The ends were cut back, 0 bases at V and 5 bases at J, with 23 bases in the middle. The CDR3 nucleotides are TGTGCCAGCAGTGAAGCTCAGAGGAGGGGCCGTCTCGTCCACGAGCAGTACTTC. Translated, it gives CASSEAQRRGRLVHEQYF.

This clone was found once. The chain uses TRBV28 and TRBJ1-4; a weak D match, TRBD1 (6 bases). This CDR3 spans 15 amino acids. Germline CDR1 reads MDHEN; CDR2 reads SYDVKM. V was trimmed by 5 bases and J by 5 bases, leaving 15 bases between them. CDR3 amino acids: CASSQMQGINEKLFF. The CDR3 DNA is TGTGCCAGCAGTCAAATGCAGGGGATAAATGAAAAACTGTTTTTT.

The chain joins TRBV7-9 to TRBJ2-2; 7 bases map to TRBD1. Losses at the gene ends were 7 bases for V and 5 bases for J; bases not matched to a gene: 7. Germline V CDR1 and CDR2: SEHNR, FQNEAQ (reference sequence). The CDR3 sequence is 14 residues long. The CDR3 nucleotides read TGTGCCAGCATCAAAACAGGGGCTACCGGGGAGCTGTTTTTT. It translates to CASIKTGATGELFF. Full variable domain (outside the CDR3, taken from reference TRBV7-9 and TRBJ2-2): DTGVSQNPRHKITKRGQNVTFRCDPISEHNRLYWYRQTLGQGPEFLTYFQNEAQLEKSRLLSDRFSAERPKGSFSTLEIQRTEQGDSAMYLCASIKTGATGELFFGEGSRLTVL.

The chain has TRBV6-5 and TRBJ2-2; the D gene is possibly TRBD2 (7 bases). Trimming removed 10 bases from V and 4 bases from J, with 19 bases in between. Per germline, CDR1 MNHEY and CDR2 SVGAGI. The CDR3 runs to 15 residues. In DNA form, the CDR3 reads TGTGCCACATCGACAGGCCCGGGGGGCACCGGGGAGCTGTTTTTT. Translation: CATSTGPGGTGELFF.

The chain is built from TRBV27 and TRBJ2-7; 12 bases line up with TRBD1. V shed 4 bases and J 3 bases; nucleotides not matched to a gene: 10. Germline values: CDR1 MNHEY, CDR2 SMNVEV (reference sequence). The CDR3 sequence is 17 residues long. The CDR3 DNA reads TGTGCCAGCAGTTCCGGGACAGGGGGCGTTTCCGTCTACGAGCAGTACTTC. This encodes CASSSGTGGVSVYEQYF.

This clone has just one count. The CDR3 coding sequence is TGTGCCAGCAGTCCCCCGGGACTCCGCACCAAAGGTACTGAAGCTTTCTTT. Translation gives CASSPPGLRTKGTEAFF. The J gene is TRBJ1-1, the V gene TRBV28; D perhaps matches TRBD1 (5 bases). Trimming removed 5 bases from V and 5 bases from J, with 24 bases in between. This CDR3 contains 17 residues. CDR1 is MDHEN, CDR2 SYDVKM, per germline. Variable domain in full (rest from reference TRBV28 and TRBJ1-1): DVKVTQSSRYLVKRTGEKVFLECVQDMDHENMFWYRQDPGLGLRLIYFSYDVKMKEKGDIPEGYSVSREKKERFSLILESASTNQTSMYLCASSPPGLRTKGTEAFFGQGTRLTVV.

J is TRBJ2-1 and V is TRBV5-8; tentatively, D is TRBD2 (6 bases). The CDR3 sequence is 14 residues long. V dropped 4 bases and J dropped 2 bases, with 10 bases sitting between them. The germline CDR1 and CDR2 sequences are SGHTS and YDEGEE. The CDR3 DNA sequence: TGTGCCAGCAGCCCCTGGGGGGCCTACAATGAGCAGTTCTTC. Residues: CASSPWGAYNEQFF.

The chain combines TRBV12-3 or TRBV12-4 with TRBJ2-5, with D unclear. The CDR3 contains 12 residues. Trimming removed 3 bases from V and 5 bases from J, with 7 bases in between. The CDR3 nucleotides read TGTGCCAGCAGTTTTGAGGCTGAGACCCAGTACTTC. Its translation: CASSFEAETQYF.

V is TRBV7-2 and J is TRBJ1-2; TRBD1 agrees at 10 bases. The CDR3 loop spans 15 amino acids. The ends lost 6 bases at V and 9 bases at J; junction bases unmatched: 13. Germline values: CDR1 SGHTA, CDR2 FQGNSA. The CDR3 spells CASRPSTGTGDRYTF. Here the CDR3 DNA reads TGTGCCAGCAGGCCGTCTACCGGGACAGGGGATCGCTACACCTTC.

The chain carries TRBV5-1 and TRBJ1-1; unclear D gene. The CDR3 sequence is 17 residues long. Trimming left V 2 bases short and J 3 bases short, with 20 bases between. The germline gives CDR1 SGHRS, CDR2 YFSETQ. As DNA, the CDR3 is TGCGCCAGCAGCTTAGGTGGGTCCCCGAGGTTGGACACTGAAGCTTTCTTT. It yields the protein CASSLGGSPRLDTEAFF.

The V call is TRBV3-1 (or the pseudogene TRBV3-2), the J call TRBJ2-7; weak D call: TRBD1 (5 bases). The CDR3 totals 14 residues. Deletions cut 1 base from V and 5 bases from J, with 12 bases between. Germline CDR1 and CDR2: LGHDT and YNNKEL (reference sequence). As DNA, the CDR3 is TGTGCCAGCAGCCAAGTTTCAGGGTCGAACGAGCAGTACTTC. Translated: CASSQVSGSNEQYF.

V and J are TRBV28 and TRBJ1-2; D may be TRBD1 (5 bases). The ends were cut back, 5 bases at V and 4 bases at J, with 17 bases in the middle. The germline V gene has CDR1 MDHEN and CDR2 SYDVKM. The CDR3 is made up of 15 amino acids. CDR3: CASSLPWGVFYGYTF. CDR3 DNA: TGTGCCAGCAGTCTTCCCTGGGGGGTTTTCTATGGCTACACCTTC.

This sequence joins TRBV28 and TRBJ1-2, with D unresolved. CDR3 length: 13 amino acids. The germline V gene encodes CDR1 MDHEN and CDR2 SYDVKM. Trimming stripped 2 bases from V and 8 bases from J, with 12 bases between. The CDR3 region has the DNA TGTGCCAGCAGTTTAGAGGGTTCCAGAGGCTACACCTTC. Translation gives CASSLEGSRGYTF.

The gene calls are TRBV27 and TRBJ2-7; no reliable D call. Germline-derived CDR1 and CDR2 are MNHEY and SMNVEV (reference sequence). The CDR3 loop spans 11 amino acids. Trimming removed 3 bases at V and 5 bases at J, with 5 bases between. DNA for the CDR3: TGTGCCAGCAGTTTTGGCCACGAGCAGTACTTC. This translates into CASSFGHEQYF.

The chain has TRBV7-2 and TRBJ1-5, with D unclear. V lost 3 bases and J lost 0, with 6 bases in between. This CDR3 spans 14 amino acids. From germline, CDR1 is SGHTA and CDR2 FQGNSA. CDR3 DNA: TGTGCCAGCAGCTTCGCGTATAGCAATCAGCCCCAGCATTTT. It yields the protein CASSFAYSNQPQHF.